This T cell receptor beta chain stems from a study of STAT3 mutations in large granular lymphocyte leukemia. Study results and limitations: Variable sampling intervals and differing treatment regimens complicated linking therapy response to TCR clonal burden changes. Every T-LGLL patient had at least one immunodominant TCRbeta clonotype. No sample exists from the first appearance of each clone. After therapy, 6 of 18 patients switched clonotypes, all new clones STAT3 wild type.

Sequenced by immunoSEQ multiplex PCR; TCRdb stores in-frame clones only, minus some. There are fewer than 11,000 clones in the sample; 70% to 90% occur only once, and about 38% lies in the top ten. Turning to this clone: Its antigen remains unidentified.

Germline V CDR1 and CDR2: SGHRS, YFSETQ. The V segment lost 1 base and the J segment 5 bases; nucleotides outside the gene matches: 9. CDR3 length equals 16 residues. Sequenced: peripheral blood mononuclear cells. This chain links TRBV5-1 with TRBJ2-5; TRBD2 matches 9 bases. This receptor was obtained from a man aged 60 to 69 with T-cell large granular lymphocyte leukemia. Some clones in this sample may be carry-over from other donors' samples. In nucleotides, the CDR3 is TGCGCCAGCAGCTTGAACGTCGGTAGCGGGAGCGAGACCCAGTACTTC. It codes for CASSLNVGSGSETQYF.